One sample yielded the 10 T cell receptor beta chains listed below, sequenced in a study of OX40 agonist ivuxolimab in advanced cancers. This table comes from immunoSEQ multiplex PCR, and its TCRdb copy is limited to in-frame clones, with some not included. This repertoire shows some 150,000 clones, approximately 94% found once; its top ten account for approximately 0.93%. Sequencing used CD4+ or CD8+ T cells sorted from blood, obtained in a trial of the OX40 agonist ivuxolimab. The receptors were gathered from an adult with an advanced solid tumor such as melanoma, head and neck, liver or kidney cancer.

The V gene is TRBV6-1, the J gene TRBJ1-5; D is ambiguous. Per germline, CDR1 MNHNS and CDR2 SASEGT. The CDR3 runs to 13 residues. The V gene lost 4 bases and the J gene lost 5 bases, with 9 bases spanning the gap. The CDR3 spells CASSAQQDQPQHF. Here the CDR3 DNA reads TGTGCCAGCAGTGCCCAGCAGGATCAGCCCCAGCATTTT.

The gene calls are TRBV6-5 and TRBJ1-2; 7 nucleotides match TRBD1. With 6 bases clipped from V and 4 bases from J, the junction kept 2 bases outside the gene matches. The CDR3 extends over 12 amino acids. The germline V gene encodes CDR1 MNHEY and CDR2 SVGAGI. CDR3: CASRGTVYGYTF. The CDR3, as DNA: TGTGCCAGCAGAGGGACAGTCTATGGCTACACCTTC.

The rearrangement uses TRBV9 and TRBJ2-6; 9 bases map to TRBD1. CDR1 and CDR2 from the germline V gene are SGDLS and YYNGEE. This CDR3 comprises 18 residues. Trimming took 0 bases from V and 0 from J; bases not matched to a gene: 4. CDR3 bases: TGTGCCAGCAGCGTAGAGGGACAGGGTTACTCTGGGGCCAACGTCCTGACTTTC. Amino acids: CASSVEGQGYSGANVLTF. The variable domain in full, with the rest retrieved from reference TRBV9 and TRBJ2-6, is DSGVTQTPKHLITATGQRVTLRCSPRSGDLSVYWYQQSLDQGLQFLIQYYNGEERAKGNILERFSAQQFPDLHSELNLSSLELGDSALYFCASSVEGQGYSGANVLTFGAGSRLTVL.

The CDR3 sequence: CASSLRFTDTQYF. The CDR3, as DNA: TGTGCCAGCAGTTTAAGGTTCACAGATACGCAGTATTTT. The V call is TRBV27, the J call TRBJ2-3; D gene ambiguous. The V end was cut by 2 bases, the J end by 2 bases, with 5 bases between. The CDR3 runs to 13 residues. Germline CDR1 is MNHEY and CDR2 is SMNVEV (reference sequence).

This clone was detected only once. The CDR3 coding sequence is TGTGCCAGCAGGTCGGGACTAGCGGCATACGAGCAGTACTTC. Residues: CASRSGLAAYEQYF. V usage is TRBV6-5 and J usage is TRBJ2-7; TRBD2 agrees at 11 bases. Germline V gene lookup returns CDR1 MNHEY and CDR2 SVGAGI. There are 14 residues in the CDR3. The junction had 5 bases not matched to a gene; V was cut back by 6 bases and J by 4 bases.

The V call is TRBV10-3, the J call TRBJ2-5; 16 nucleotides agree with TRBD2. V lost 10 bases and J lost 4; bases outside the gene matches: 6. The length of the CDR3 is 15 residues. Germline V gene data show CDR1 as ENHRY and CDR2 as SYGVKD. CDR3 amino acids: CATGLAGGLGETQYF. Here the CDR3 DNA reads TGTGCCACGGGACTAGCGGGGGGGCTCGGAGAGACCCAGTACTTC.

The V and J genes are TRBV15 and TRBJ1-5, with D possibly being TRBD1 (6 bases). This CDR3 is 13 amino acids long. Germline V gene lookup returns CDR1 LNHNV and CDR2 YYDKDF (reference sequence). Trimming cost V 7 bases and J 1 base, with 8 bases left between them. CDR3 coding DNA: TGTGCCACCACCGGGACAAGCAATCAGCCCCAGCATTTT. Translating gives CATTGTSNQPQHF.

V gene TRBV27 combines with J gene TRBJ2-6; 7 nucleotides align to TRBD2. The V gene's germline CDR1 is MNHEY and CDR2 SMNVEV (reference sequence). V lost 7 bases and J lost 2; bases outside the gene matches: 8. The CDR3 extends over 16 amino acids. In DNA form, the CDR3 reads TGTGCCAGCACCAGGACGGGGGGAGCTGGGGCCAACGTCCTGACTTTC. Residues: CASTRTGGAGANVLTF.

This clone has only one observation. This chain links TRBV2 with TRBJ2-2; the D is unclear. The CDR3 totals 13 residues. Germline V gene sequence: CDR1 SNHLY, CDR2 FYNNEI. V lost 6 bases, J lost 4 bases, and 9 bases lay in between. CDR3 in DNA: TGTGCCAGCAGCACCATATCCACCGGGGAGCTGTTTTTT. It specifies CASSTISTGELFF.

This chain uses TRBV25-1 with TRBJ1-2; weak D call: TRBD1 (6 bases). This CDR3 has 12 amino acids. The germline V and J ends were trimmed by 9 bases and 4 bases, with 12 bases remaining between them. The germline CDR1 and CDR2 sequences are MGHDK and SYGVNS. CDR3 sequence: CASTQGVYGYTF. CDR3 DNA sequence: TGTGCCAGTACACAGGGAGTCTATGGCTACACCTTC.